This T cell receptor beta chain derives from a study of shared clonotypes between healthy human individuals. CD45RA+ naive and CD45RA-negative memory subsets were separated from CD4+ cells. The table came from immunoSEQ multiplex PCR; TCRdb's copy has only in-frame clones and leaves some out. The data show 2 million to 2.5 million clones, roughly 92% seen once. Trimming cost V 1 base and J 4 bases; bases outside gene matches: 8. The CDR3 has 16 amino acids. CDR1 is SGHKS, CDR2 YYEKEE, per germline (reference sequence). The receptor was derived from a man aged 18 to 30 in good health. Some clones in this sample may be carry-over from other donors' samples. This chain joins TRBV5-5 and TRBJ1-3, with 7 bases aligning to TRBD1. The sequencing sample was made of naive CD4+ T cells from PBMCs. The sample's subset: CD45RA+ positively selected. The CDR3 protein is CASSLTGTAPGNTIYF. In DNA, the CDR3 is TGTGCCAGCAGCTTGACTGGGACAGCGCCAGGAAACACCATATATTTT.